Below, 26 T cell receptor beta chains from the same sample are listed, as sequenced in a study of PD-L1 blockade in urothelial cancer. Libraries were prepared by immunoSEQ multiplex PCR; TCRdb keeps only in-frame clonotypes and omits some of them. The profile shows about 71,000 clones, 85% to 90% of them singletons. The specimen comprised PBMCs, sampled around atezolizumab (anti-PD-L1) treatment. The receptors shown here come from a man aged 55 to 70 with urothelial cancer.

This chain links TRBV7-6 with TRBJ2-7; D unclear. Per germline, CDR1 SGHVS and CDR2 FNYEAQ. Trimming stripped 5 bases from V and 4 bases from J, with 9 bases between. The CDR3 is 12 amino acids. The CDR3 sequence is CASSDTRYEQYF. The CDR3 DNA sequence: TGTGCCAGCAGCGATACTCGTTACGAGCAGTACTTC. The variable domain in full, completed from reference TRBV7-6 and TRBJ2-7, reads GAGVSQSPRYKVTKRGQDVALRCDPISGHVSLYWYRQALGQGPEFLTYFNYEAQQDKSGLPNDRFSAERPEGSISTLTIQRTEQRDSAMYRCASSDTRYEQYFGPGTRLTVT.

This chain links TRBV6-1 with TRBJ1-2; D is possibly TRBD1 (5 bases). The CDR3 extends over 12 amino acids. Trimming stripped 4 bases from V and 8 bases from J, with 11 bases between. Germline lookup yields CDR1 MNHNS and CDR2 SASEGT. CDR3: CASSVQGWGYTF. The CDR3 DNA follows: TGTGCCAGCAGTGTTCAGGGTTGGGGCTACACCTTC.

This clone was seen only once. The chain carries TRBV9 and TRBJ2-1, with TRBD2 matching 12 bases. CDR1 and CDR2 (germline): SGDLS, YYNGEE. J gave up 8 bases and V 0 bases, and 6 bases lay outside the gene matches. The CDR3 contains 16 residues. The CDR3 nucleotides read TGTGCCAGCAGCGTAGGACTAGCGGGAGTACGATATGAGCAGTTCTTC. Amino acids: CASSVGLAGVRYEQFF.

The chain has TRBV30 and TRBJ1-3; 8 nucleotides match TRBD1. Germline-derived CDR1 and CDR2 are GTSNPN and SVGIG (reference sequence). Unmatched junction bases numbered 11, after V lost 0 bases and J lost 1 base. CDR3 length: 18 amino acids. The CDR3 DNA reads TGTGCCTGGAGTGTGTTTCGGCAGGGGGCTGGTTCTGGAAACACCATATATTTT. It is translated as CAWSVFRQGAGSGNTIYF.

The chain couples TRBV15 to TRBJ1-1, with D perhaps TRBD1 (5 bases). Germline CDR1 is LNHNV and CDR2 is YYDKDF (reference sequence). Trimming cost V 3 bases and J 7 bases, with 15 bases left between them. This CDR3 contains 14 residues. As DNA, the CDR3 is TGTGCCACCAGCAGCAGACAGCCGTCCAATGAAGCTTTCTTT. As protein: CATSSRQPSNEAFF.

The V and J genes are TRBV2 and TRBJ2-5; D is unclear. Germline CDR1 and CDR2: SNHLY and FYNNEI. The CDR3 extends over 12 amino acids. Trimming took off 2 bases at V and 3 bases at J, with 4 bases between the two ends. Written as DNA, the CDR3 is TGTGCCAGCAGTGAACAGGAAGAGACCCAGTACTTC. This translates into CASSEQEETQYF.

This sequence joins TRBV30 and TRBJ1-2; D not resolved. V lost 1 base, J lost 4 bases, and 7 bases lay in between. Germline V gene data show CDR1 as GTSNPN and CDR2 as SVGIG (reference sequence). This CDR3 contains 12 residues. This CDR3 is CAWSAGIYGYTF. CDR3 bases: TGTGCCTGGAGTGCCGGGATCTATGGCTACACCTTC.

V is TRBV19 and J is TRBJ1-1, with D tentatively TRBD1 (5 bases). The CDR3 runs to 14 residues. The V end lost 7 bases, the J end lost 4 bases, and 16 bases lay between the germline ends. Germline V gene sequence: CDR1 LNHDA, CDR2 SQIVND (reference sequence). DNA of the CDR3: TGTGCCAGTACCACCGCGGGGGGGAGCACTGAAGCTTTCTTT. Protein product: CASTTAGGSTEAFF.

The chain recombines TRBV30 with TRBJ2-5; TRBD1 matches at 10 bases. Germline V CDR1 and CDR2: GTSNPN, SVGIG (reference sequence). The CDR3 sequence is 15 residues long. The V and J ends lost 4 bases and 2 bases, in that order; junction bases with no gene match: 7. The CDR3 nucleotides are TGTGCCTGGAACCTCGGACAGGGGGGACAAGAGACCCAGTACTTC. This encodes CAWNLGQGGQETQYF.

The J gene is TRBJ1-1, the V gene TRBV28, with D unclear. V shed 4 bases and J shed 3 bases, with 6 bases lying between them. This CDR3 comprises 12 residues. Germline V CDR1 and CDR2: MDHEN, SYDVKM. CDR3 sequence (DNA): TGTGCCAGCAGTTCCGTTGACACTGAAGCTTTCTTT. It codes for CASSSVDTEAFF.

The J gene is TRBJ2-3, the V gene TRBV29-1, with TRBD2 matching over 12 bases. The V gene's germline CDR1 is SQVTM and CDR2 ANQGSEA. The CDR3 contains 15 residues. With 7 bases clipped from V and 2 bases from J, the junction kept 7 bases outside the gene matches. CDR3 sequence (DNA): TGCAGCGCCGGTACTAGCGGGGGGAACACAGATACGCAGTATTTT. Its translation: CSAGTSGGNTDTQYF.

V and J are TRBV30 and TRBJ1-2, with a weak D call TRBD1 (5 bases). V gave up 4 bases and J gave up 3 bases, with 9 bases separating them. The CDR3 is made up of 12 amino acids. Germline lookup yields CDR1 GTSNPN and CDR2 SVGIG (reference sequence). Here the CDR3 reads CAWNSGYYGYTF. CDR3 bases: TGTGCCTGGAATTCAGGGTACTATGGCTACACCTTC.

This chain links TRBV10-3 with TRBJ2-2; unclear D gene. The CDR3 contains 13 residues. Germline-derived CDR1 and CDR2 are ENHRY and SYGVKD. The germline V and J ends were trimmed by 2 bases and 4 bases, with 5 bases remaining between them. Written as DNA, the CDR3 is TGTGCCATCAGTGAGGACTCCACCGGGGAGCTGTTTTTT. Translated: CAISEDSTGELFF.

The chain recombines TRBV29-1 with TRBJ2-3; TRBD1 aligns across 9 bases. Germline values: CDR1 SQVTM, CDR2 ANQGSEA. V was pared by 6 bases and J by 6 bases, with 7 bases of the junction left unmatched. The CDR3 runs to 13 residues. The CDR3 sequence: CSVSGTGRDTQYF. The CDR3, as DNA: TGCAGCGTCTCCGGGACAGGGAGGGATACGCAGTATTTT.

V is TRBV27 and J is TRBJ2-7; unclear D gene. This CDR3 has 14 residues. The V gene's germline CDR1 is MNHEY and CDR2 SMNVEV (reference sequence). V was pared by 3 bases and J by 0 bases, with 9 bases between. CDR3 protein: CASSFEARSYEQYF. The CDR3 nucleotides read TGTGCCAGCAGTTTCGAAGCCCGCTCCTACGAGCAGTACTTC.

This chain's CDR3 is CSVEGGGRKAFF. The CDR3 DNA reads TGCAGCGTTGAAGGGGGGGGTAGGAAAGCTTTCTTT. The chain employs TRBV29-1 and TRBJ1-1; TRBD1 might be the D (5 bases). Trimming took 1 base from V and 9 from J, leaving 12 bases between them. In germline, CDR1 is SQVTM, CDR2 ANQGSEA. The CDR3 is 12 amino acids.

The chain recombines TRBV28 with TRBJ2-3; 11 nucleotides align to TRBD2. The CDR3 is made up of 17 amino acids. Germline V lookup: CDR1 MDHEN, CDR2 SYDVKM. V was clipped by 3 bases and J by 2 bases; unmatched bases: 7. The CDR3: CASSFSGRAVYTDTQYF. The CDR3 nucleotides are TGTGCCAGCAGTTTTAGCGGGAGGGCCGTTTACACAGATACGCAGTATTTT. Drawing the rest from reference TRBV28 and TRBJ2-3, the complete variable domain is DVKVTQSSRYLVKRTGEKVFLECVQDMDHENMFWYRQDPGLGLRLIYFSYDVKMKEKGDIPEGYSVSREKKERFSLILESASTNQTSMYLCASSFSGRAVYTDTQYFGPGTRLTVL.

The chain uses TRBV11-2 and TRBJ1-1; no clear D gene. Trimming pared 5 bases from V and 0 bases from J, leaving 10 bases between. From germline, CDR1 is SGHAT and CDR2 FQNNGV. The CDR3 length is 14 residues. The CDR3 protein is CASSPAAMNTEAFF. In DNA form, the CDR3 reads TGTGCCAGCAGCCCAGCGGCTATGAACACTGAAGCTTTCTTT.

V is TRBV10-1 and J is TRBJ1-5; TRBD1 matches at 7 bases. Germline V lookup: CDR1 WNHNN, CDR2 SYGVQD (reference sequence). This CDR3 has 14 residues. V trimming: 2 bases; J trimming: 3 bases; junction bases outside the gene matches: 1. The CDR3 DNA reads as TGCGCCAGCAGTGAGGACAGGGTCAATCAGCCCCAGCATTTT. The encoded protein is CASSEDRVNQPQHF.

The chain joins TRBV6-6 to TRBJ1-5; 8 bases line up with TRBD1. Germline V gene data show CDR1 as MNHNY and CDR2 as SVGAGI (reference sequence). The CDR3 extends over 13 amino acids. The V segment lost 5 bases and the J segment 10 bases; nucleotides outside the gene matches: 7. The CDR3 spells CASSRRTGYPQHF. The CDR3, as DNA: TGTGCCAGCAGTCGACGGACAGGGTACCCCCAGCATTTT.

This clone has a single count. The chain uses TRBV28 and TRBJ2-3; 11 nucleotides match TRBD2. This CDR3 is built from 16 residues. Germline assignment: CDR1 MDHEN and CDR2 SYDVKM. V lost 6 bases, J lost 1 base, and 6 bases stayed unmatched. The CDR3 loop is CASRSQLAGGTDTQYF. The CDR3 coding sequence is TGTGCCAGCAGGTCCCAACTAGCGGGGGGCACAGATACGCAGTATTTT.

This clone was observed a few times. CDR3 DNA sequence: TGTGGTGCACAGGTCTTCTCTGGAAACACCATATATTTT. Translated: CGAQVFSGNTIYF. The V call is TRBV6-1, the J call TRBJ1-3; possible D gene TRBD1, 5 bases. The germline gives CDR1 MNHNS, CDR2 SASEGT. The CDR3 consists of 13 residues.

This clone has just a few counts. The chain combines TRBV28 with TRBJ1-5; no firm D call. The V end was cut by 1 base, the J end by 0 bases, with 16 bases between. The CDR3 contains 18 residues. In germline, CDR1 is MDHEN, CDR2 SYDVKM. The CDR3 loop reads CASSLLTLGVYSNQPQHF. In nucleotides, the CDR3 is TGTGCCAGCAGTTTATTAACCCTCGGGGTTTATAGCAATCAGCCCCAGCATTTT.

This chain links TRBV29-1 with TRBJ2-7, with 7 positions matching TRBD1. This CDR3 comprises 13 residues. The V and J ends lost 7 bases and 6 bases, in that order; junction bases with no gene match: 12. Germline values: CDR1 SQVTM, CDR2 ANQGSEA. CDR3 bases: TGCAGCGCAGCCGGGACAGCCTTTGGCGAGCAGTACTTC. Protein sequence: CSAAGTAFGEQYF.

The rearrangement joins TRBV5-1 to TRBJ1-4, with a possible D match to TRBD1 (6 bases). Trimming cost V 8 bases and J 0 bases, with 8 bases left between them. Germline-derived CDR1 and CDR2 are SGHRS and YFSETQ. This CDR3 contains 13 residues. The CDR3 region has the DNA TGCGCCAGTAGGACAGCAACTAATGAAAAACTGTTTTTT. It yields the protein CASRTATNEKLFF.

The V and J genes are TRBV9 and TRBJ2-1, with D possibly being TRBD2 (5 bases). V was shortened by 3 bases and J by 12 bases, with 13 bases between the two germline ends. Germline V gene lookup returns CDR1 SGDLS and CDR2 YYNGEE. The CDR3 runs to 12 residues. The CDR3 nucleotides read TGTGCCAGCAGCGCGAGCGGCCCCAGGCAGTTCTTC. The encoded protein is CASSASGPRQFF.